A selection of T cell receptor beta chains follows, all from one sample in a study of blood T cell repertoires in COVID-19. Here immunoSEQ multiplex PCR was the method, and the copy in TCRdb shows in-frame clones only, minus some. Among about 120,000 clones, around 88% were seen once, and the ten largest hold roughly 19%. The sample comprised peripheral blood. The receptors derive from a human donor with acute or convalescent COVID-19. The donor label of this sample is uncertain. CDR3s include the opening cysteine and the closing phenylalanine or tryptophan. The order of the fields is clone size, V gene, J gene, D gene, CDR3 protein, CDR3 DNA. D genes are given only for firm matches. Clone size is stated in some rows and not others, as once, few, many or a class when expanded.

NA	TRBV7-9	TRBJ2-7	NA	CASSLKVLTAFYEQYF	TGTGCCAGCAGCTTAAAGGTCCTTACAGCATTCTACGAGCAGTACTTC
NA	TRBV28	TRBJ1-5	NA	CASSLLYQPQHF	TGTGCCAGCAGTTTACTGTATCAGCCCCAGCATTTT
NA	TRBV18	TRBJ1-1	NA	CASSPGREMNTEAFF	TGTGCCAGCTCACCTGGGAGAGAGATGAACACTGAAGCTTTCTTT
NA	TRBV29-1	TRBJ2-1	NA	CSVREVGSYNEQFF	TGCAGCGTCAGGGAGGTCGGGTCCTACAATGAGCAGTTCTTC
NA	TRBV11-2	TRBJ2-5	NA	CASSLAGGSWGTQYF	TGTGCCAGCAGCTTAGCGGGGGGCAGTTGGGGGACCCAGTACTTC
once	TRBV7-2	TRBJ2-5	NA	CASSLVRQGGTETQYF	TGTGCCAGCAGCTTAGTTCGTCAGGGGGGCACGGAGACCCAGTACTTC
NA	TRBV5-1	TRBJ2-5	NA	CASSLGGQETQYF	TGCGCCAGCAGCTTGGGAGGCCAAGAGACCCAGTACTTC
NA	TRBV5-1	TRBJ1-6	TRBD1	CASSPGQEYSPLHF	TGCGCCAGCAGCCCGGGACAGGAATATTCACCCCTCCACTTT
NA	TRBV15	TRBJ2-4	NA	CATTLSPQRAKNIQYF	TGTGCCACCACCCTGAGCCCCCAGCGGGCCAAAAACATTCAGTACTTC
NA	TRBV28	TRBJ2-5	NA	CASRAASLREVKTQYF	TGTGCCAGCAGAGCCGCCTCGTTGAGGGAAGTTAAGACCCAGTACTTC
NA	TRBV6-5	TRBJ2-3	NA	CASRPTASTDTQYF	TGTGCCAGCAGACCGACAGCCAGCACAGATACGCAGTATTTT
NA	TRBV7-9	TRBJ2-5	NA	CASSSRTAQETQYF	TGTGCCAGCAGCTCAAGGACTGCACAAGAGACCCAGTACTTC
NA	TRBV20-1	TRBJ2-5	TRBD2	CSASPGLAASQETQYF	TGCAGTGCTAGTCCCGGACTAGCGGCCTCTCAAGAGACCCAGTACTTC
NA	TRBV4-1	TRBJ2-1	NA	CASSQDVAFGSYNEQFF	TGCGCCAGCAGCCAAGATGTAGCGTTTGGCTCCTACAATGAGCAGTTCTTC
NA	TRBV19	TRBJ1-5	NA	CASSYQGRIGFQPQHF	TGTGCCAGTAGTTACCAGGGTCGAATAGGGTTTCAGCCCCAGCATTTT
NA	TRBV7-2	TRBJ2-7	TRBD2	CASGAAGGYEQYF	TGTGCCAGCGGGGCGGCGGGAGGCTACGAGCAGTACTTC
few	TRBV12-5	TRBJ2-7	NA	CASAVDSPSYEQYF	TGTGCTAGTGCTGTAGACAGTCCAAGTTACGAGCAGTACTTC
once	TRBV7-9	TRBJ1-4	NA	CASSLESNEKLFF	TGTGCCAGCAGCTTGGAGAGTAATGAAAAACTGTTTTTT
NA	TRBV7-8	TRBJ2-1	TRBD2	CASRAPGLAGEDEQFF	TGTGCCAGCAGAGCTCCGGGACTAGCGGGAGAGGATGAGCAGTTCTTC
NA	TRBV28	TRBJ1-2	NA	CATEPGDSGYTF	TGTGCCACTGAGCCCGGAGACAGTGGCTACACCTTC
NA	TRBV5-1	TRBJ1-3	NA	CASSPTGRAAGNTIYF	TGCGCCAGCAGCCCAACCGGGAGAGCTGCTGGAAACACCATATATTTT
NA	TRBV27	TRBJ2-1	TRBD2	CASSDSSGSYNEQFF	TGTGCCAGCAGTGACTCTAGCGGGAGCTACAATGAGCAGTTCTTC